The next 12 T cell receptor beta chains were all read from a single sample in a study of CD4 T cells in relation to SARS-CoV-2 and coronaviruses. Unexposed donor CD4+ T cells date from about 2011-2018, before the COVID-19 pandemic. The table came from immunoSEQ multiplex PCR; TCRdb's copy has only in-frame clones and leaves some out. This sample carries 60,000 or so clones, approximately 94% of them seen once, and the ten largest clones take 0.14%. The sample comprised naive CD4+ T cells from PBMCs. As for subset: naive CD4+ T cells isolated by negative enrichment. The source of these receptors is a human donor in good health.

This CDR3 reads CASSRGHTDQPQHF. CDR3 DNA: TGTGCCAGCAGCCGGGGACATACCGATCAGCCCCAGCATTTT. The V call is TRBV3-1 (or the pseudogene TRBV3-2), the J call TRBJ1-5, with D perhaps matching TRBD1 (6 bases). The CDR3 length is 14 residues. V was trimmed by 4 bases and J by 5 bases, leaving 12 bases between them. Germline CDR1 LGHDT, CDR2 YNNKEL (reference sequence).

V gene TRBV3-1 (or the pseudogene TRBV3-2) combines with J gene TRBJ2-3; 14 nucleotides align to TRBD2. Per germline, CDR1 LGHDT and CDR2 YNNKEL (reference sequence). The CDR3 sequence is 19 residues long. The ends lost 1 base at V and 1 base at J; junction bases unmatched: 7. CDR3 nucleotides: TGTGCCAGCAGCCAAGGATCAGGACTAGCGGGAGGCGGCACAGATACGCAGTATTTT. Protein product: CASSQGSGLAGGGTDTQYF.

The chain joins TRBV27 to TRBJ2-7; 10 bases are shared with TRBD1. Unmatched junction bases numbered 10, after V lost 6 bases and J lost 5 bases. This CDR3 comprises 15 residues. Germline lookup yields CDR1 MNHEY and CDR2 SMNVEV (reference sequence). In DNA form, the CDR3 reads TGTGCCAGCAGGAGCCTTGAGACAGGGGGCCACGAGCAGTACTTC. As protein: CASRSLETGGHEQYF.

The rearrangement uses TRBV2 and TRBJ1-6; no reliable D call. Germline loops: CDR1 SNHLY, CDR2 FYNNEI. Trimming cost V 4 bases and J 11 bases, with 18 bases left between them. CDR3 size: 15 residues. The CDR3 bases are TGTGCCAGCAGTGTAGACGTGGGAGGGTGGACACCCCTCCACTTT. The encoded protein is CASSVDVGGWTPLHF. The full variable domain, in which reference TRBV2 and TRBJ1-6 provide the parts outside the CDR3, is EPEVTQTPSHQVTQMGQEVILRCVPISNHLYFYWYRQILGQKVEFLVSFYNNEISEKSEIFDDQFSVERPDGSNFTLKIRSTKLEDSAMYFCASSVDVGGWTPLHFGNGTRLTVT.

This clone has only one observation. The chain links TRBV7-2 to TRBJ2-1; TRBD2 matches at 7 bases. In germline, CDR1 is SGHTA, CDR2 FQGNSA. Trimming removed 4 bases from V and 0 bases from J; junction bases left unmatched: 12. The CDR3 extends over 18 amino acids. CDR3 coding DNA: TGTGCCAGCAGCTGGCGGACGATAGCGGGTTCCTCCTACAATGAGCAGTTCTTC. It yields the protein CASSWRTIAGSSYNEQFF. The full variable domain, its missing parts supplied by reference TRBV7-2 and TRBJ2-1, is GAGVSQSPSNKVTEKGKDVELRCDPISGHTALYWYRQSLGQGLEFLIYFQGNSAPDKSGLPSDRFSAERTGGSVSTLTIQRTQQEDSAVYLCASSWRTIAGSSYNEQFFGPGTRLTVL.

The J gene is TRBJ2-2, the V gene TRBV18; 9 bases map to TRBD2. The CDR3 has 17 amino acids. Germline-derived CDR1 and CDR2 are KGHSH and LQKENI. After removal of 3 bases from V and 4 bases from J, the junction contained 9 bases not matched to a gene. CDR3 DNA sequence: TGTGCCAGCTCACCGGCGCTTAGCGGGAGTTCCACCGGGGAGCTGTTTTTT. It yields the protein CASSPALSGSSTGELFF.

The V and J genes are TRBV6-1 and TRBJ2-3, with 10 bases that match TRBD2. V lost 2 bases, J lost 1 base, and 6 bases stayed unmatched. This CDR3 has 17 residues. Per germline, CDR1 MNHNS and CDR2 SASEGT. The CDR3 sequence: CASSEQPTSGGTDTQYF. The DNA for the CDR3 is TGTGCCAGCAGTGAACAACCCACTAGCGGGGGCACAGATACGCAGTATTTT.

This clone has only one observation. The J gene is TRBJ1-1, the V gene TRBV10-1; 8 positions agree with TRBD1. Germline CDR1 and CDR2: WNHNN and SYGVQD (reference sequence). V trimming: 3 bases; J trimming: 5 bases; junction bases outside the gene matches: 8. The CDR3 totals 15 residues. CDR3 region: CASSDSGQGRTEAFF. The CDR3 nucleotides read TGCGCCAGCAGTGACTCCGGACAGGGTAGGACTGAAGCTTTCTTT.

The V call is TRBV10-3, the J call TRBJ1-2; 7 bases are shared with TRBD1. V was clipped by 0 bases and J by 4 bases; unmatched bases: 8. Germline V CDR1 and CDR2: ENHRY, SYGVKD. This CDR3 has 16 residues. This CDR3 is CAISESQLTGLYGYTF. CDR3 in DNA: TGTGCCATCAGTGAGTCTCAGTTGACAGGGCTCTATGGCTACACCTTC.

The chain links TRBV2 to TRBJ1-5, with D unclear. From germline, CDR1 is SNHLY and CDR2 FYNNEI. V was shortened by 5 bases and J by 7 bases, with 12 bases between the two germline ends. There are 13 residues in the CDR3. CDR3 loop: CASSWEQNQPQHF. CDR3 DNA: TGTGCCAGCAGTTGGGAACAGAACCAGCCCCAGCATTTT.

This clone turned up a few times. CDR3 protein: CASSLGYSPNTGELFF. CDR3 bases: TGCGCCAGCAGCTTGGGATACAGCCCGAACACCGGGGAGCTGTTTTTT. V is TRBV5-1 and J is TRBJ2-2; D not certain. Germline values: CDR1 SGHRS, CDR2 YFSETQ. V lost 0 bases and J 0 bases, leaving 9 bases between the germline ends. The CDR3 totals 16 residues.

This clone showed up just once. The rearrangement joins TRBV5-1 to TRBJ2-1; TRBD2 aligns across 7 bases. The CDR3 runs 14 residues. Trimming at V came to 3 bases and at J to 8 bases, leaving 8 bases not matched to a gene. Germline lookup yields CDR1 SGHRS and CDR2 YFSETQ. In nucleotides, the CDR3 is TGCGCCAGCAGCTCCCGGGGGGACCGAGATGAGCAGTTCTTC. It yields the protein CASSSRGDRDEQFF.